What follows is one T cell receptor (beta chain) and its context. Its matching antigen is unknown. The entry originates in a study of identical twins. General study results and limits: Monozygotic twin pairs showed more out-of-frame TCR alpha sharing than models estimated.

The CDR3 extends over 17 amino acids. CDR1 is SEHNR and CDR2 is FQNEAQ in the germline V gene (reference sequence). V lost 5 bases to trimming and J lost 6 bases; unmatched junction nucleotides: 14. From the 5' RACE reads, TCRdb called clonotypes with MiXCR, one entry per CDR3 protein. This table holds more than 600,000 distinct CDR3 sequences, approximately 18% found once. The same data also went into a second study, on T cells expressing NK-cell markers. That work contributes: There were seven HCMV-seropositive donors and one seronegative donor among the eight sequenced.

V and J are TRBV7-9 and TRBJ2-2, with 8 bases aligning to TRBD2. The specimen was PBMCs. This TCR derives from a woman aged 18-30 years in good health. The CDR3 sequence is CASSVPLRGANAGELFF. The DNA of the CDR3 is TGTGCCAGCAGCGTCCCTCTGCGGGGGGCCAACGCCGGGGAGCTGTTTTTT.